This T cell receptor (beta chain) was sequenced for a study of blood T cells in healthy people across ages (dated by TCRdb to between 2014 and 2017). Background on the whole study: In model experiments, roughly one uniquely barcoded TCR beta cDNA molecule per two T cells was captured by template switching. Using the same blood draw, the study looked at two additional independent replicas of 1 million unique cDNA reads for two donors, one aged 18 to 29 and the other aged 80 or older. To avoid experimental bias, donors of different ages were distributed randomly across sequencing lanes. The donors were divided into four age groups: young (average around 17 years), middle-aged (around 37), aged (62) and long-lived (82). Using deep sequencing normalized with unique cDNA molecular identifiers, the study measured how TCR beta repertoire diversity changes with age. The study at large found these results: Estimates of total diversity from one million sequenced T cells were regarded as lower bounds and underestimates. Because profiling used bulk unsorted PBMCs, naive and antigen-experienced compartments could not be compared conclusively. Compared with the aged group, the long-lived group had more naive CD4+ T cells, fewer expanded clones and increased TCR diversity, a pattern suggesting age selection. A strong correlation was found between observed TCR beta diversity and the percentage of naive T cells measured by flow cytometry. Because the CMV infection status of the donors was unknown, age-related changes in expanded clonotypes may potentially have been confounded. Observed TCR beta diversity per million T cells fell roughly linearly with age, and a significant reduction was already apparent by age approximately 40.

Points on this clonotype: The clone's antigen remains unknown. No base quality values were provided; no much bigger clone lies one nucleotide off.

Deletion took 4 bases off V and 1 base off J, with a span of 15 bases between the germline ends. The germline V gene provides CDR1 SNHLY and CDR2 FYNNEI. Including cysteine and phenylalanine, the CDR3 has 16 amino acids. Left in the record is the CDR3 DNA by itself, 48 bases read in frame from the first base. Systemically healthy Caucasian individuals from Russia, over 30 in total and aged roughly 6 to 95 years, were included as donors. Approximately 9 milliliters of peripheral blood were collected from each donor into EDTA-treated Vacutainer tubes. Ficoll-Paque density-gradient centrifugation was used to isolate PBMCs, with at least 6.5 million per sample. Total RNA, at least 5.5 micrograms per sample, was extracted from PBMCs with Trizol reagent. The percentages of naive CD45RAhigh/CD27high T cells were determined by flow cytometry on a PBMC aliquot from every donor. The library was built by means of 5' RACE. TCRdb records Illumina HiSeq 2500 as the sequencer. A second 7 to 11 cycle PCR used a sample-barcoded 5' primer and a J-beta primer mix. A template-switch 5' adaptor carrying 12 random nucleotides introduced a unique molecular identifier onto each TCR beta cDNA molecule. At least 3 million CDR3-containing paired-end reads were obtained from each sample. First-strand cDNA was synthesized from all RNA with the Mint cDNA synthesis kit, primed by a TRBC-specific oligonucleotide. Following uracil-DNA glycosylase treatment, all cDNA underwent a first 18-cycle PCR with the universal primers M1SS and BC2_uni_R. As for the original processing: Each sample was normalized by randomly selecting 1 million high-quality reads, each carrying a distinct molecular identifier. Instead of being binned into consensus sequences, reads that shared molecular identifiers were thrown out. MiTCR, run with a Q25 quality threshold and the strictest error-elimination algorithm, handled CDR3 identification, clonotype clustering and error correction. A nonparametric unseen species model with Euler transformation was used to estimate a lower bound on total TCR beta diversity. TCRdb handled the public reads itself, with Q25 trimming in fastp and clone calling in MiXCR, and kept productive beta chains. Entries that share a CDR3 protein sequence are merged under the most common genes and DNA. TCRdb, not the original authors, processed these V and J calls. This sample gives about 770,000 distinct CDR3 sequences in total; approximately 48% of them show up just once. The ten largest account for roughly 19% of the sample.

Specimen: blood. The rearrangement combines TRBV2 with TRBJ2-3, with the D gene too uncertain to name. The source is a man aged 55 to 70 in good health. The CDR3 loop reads CASSARVVDRTDTQYF. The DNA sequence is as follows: TGTGCCAGCAGTGCCCGGGTGGTAGACCGCACAGATACGCAGTATTTT.